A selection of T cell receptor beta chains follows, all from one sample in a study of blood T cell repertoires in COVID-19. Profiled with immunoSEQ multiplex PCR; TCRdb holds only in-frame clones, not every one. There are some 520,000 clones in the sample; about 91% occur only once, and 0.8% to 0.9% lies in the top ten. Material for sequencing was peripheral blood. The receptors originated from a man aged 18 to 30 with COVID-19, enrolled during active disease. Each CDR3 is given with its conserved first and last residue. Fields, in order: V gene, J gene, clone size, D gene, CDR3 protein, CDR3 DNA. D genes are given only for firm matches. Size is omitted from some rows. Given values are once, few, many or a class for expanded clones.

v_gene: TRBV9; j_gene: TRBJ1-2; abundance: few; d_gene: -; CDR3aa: CASSRYLGGADYGYTF; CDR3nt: TGTGCCAGCAGCCGTTACTTAGGGGGGGCCGACTATGGCTACACCTTC
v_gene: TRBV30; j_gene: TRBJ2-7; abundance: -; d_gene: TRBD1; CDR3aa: CAWEVGTGSYEQYF; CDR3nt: TGTGCCTGGGAAGTGGGGACAGGGTCCTACGAGCAGTACTTC
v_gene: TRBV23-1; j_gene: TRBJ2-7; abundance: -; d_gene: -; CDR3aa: CASSHGRCGSYEQYF; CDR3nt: TGCGCCAGCAGTCACGGAAGGTGCGGGTCCTACGAGCAGTACTTC
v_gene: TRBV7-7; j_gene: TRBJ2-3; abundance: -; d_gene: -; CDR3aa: CASSPGVGLADTQYF; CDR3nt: TGTGCTAGCAGCCCGGGAGTCGGGTTGGCAGATACGCAGTATTTT
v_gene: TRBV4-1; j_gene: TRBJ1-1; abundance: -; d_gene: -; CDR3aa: CASSTGWNTEAFF; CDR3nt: TGCGCCAGCAGCACAGGGTGGAACACTGAAGCTTTCTTT
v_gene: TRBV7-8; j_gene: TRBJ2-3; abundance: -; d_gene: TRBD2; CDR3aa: CASGGTSGDTQYF; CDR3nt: TGTGCCAGCGGGGGGACTAGCGGGGATACGCAGTATTTT
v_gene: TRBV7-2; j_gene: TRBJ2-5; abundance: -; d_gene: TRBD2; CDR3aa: CASSKDPGGTQYF; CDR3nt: TGTGCCAGCAGCAAGGACCCGGGGGGGACCCAGTACTTC
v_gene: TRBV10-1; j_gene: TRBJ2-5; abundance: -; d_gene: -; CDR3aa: CASSAMVGGQETQYF; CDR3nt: TGCGCCAGCAGTGCAATGGTAGGGGGCCAAGAGACCCAGTACTTC
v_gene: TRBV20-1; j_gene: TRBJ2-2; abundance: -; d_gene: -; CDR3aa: CSASGPVPDTGELFF; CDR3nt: TGCAGTGCTAGTGGGCCCGTACCTGACACCGGGGAGCTGTTTTTT
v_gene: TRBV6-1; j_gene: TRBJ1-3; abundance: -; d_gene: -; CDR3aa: CASSDRGRDTIYF; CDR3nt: TGTGCCAGCAGTGACAGGGGCCGGGACACCATATATTTT
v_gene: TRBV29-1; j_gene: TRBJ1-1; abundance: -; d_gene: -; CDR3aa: CSVDWNTEAFF; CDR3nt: TGCAGCGTTGACTGGAACACTGAAGCTTTCTTT
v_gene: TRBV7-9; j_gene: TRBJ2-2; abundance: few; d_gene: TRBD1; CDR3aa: CASSADRGISGELFF; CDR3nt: TGTGCCAGCAGCGCGGACAGGGGTATATCGGGGGAGCTGTTTTTT
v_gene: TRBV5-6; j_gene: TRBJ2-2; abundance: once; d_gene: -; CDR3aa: CASSLGMTGSAGELFF; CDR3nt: TGTGCCAGCAGCTTGGGTATGACGGGGAGTGCCGGGGAGCTGTTTTTT
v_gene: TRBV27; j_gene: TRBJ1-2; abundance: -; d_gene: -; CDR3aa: CASSLLAGTNYGYTF; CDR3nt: TGTGCCAGCAGTTTACTGGCAGGGACTAACTATGGCTACACCTTC
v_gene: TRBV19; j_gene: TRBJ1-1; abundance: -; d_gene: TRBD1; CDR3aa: CASSSGPGGSNTEAFF; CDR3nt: TGTGCCAGTAGTTCCGGGCCAGGGGGCTCGAACACTGAAGCTTTCTTT
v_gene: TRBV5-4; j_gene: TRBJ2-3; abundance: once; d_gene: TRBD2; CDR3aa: CASRVGTSGGGPDTQYF; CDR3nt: TGTGCCAGCAGGGTCGGGACTAGCGGGGGGGGTCCAGATACGCAGTATTTT
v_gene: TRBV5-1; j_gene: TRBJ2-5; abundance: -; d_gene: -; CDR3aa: CASSLAPLRSDTRYQETQYF; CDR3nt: TGCGCCAGCAGCTTGGCTCCACTTCGGTCGGACACCCGGTACCAAGAGACCCAGTACTTC
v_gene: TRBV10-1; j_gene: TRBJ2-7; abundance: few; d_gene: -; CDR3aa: CASSEKTAYEQYF; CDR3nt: TGCGCCAGCAGTGAAAAGACAGCCTACGAGCAGTACTTC
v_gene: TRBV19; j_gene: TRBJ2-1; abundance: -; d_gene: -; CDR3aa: CATFYNEQFF; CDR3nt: TGTGCCACCTTCTACAATGAGCAGTTCTTC
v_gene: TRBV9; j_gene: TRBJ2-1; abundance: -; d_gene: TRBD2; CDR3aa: CASSARGAGIWDEQFF; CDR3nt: TGTGCCAGCAGCGCCCGGGGAGCGGGGATTTGGGATGAGCAGTTCTTC
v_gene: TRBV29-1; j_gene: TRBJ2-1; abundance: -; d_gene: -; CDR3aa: CSVKFQGNEQFF; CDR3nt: TGCAGCGTCAAATTCCAGGGAAATGAGCAGTTCTTC
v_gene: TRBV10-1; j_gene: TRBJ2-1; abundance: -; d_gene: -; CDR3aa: CASSDRGRFNEQFF; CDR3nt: TGCGCCAGCAGTGATCGGGGGAGATTCAATGAGCAGTTCTTC
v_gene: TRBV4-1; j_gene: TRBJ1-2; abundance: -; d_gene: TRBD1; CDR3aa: CASSQTDREAYGYTF; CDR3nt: TGCGCCAGCAGCCAAACGGACAGGGAGGCCTATGGCTACACCTTC
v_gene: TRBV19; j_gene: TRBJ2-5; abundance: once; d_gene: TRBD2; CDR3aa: CASSETGGSETQYF; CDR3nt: TGTGCCAGTAGTGAAACGGGGGGATCGGAGACCCAGTACTTC
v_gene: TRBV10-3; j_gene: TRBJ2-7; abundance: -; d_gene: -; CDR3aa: CAIRTDSSYEQYF; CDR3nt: TGTGCCATCAGGACGGACAGCTCCTACGAGCAGTACTTC
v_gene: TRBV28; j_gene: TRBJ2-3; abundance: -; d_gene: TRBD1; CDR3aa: CASSLGDRADGDTQYF; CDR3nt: TGTGCCAGCAGTTTGGGGGACAGGGCGGATGGGGATACGCAGTATTTT
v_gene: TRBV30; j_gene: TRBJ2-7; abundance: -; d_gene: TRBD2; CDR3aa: CAWNGGALRDYFYEQYF; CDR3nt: TGTGCCTGGAATGGTGGGGCTCTGAGGGACTACTTTTACGAGCAGTACTTC
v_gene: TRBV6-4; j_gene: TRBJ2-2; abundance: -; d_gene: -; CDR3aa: CASRLDPGHQTDTGELFF; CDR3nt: TGTGCCAGCAGATTGGACCCGGGACACCAGACGGACACCGGGGAGCTGTTTTTT
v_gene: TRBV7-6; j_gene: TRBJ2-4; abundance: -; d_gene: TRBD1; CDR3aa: CASSLAGTGDIQYF; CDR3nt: TGTGCCAGCAGCTTAGCGGGGACAGGGGACATTCAGTACTTC
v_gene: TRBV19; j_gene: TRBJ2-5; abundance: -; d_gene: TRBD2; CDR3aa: CASSQTGLAAETQYF; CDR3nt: TGTGCCAGTAGTCAAACCGGACTAGCGGCGGAGACCCAGTACTTC
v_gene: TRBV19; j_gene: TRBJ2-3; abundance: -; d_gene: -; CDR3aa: CASSQTRDITDTQYF; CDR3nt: TGTGCCAGTAGCCAAACCCGGGACATCACAGATACGCAGTATTTT
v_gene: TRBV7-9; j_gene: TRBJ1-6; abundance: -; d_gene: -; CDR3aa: CASSLTAARAPLHF; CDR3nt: TGTGCCAGCAGCCTGACCGCCGCCAGGGCACCCCTCCACTTT
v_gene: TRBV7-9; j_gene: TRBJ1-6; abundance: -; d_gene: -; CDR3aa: CASSLWAASYNSPLHF; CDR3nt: TGTGCCAGCAGCTTATGGGCAGCCTCCTATAATTCACCCCTCCACTTT
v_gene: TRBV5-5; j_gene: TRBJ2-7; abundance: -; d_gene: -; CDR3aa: CASSKSLGQHEQYF; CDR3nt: TGTGCCAGCAGCAAGTCCCTAGGACAACACGAGCAGTACTTC
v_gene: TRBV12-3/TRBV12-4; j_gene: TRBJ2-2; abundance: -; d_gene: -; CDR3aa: CASSLGGTGELFF; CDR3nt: TGTGCCAGCAGTTTGGGGGGCACCGGGGAGCTGTTTTTT
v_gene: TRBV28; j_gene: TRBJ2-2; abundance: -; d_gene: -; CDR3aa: CASSFGEGELFF; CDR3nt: -
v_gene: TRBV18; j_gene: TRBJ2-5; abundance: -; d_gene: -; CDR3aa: CASSPFRAEETQYF; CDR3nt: TGTGCCAGCTCACCTTTCAGGGCAGAAGAGACCCAGTACTTC
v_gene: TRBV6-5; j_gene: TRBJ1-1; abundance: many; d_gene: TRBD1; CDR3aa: CASTQGDATEAFF; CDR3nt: TGTGCCAGCACTCAGGGGGACGCCACTGAAGCTTTCTTT
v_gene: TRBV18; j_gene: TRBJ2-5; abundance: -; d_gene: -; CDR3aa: CASSPDSVETQYF; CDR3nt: TGTGCCAGCTCACCCGATTCAGTCGAGACCCAGTACTTC
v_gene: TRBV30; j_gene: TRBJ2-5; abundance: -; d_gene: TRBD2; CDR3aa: CAWKAGGEGTQYF; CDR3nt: TGTGCCTGGAAGGCGGGCGGGGAGGGGACCCAGTACTTC
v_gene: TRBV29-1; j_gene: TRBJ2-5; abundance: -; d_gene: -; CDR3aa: CSVGSGFQETQYF; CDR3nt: TGCAGCGTTGGGAGCGGGTTCCAAGAGACCCAGTACTTC
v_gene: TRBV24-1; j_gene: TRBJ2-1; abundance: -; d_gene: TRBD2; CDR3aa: CATSDSNLAGAYSEQFF; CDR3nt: TGTGCCACCAGTGATTCGAACCTAGCGGGAGCCTATAGTGAGCAGTTCTTC
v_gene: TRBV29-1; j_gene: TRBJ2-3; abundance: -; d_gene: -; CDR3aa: CSVGTLHTDTQYF; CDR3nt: TGCAGCGTTGGGACACTACACACAGATACGCAGTATTTT
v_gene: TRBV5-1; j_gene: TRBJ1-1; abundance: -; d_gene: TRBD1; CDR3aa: CASSLVPTPTTGGPNTEAFF; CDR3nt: TGCGCCAGCAGCTTGGTACCGACACCGACGACAGGGGGTCCTAACACTGAAGCTTTCTTT
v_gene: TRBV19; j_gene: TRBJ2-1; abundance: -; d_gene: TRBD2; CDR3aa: CASSQASGSNEQFF; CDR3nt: TGTGCCAGTAGTCAAGCTAGCGGGAGTAATGAGCAGTTCTTC
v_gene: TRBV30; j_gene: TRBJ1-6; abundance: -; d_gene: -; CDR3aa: CAWSEPNSPLHF; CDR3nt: TGTGCCTGGTCCGAGCCGAATTCACCCCTCCACTTT
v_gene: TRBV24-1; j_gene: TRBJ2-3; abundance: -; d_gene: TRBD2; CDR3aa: CATSADGGAFDTQYF; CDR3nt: TGTGCCACCAGTGCCGACGGGGGGGCATTTGATACGCAGTATTTT
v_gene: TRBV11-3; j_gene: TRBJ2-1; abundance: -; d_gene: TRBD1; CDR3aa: CASRSTGAREDEQFF; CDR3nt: TGTGCCAGCAGATCAACAGGGGCGCGAGAGGATGAGCAGTTCTTC
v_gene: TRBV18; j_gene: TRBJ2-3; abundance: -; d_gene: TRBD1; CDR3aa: CASINRGSTDTQYF; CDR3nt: TGTGCCAGCATCAACAGGGGTAGCACAGATACGCAGTATTTT
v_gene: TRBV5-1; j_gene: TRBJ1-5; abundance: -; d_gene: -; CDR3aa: CASSSRGRGYEFGNQPQHF; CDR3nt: TGCGCCAGCAGCTCCCGGGGCAGGGGATACGAATTTGGCAATCAGCCCCAGCATTTT
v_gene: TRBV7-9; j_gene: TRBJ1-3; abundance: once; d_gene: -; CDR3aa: CASSLGLSGNTIYF; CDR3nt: TGTGCCAGCAGCTTGGGCTTATCTGGAAACACCATATATTTT
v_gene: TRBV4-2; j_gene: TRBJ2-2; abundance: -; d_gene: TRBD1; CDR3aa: CASSQGTGGTGELFF; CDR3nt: TGTGCCAGCAGCCAAGGAACAGGGGGAACCGGGGAGCTGTTTTTT
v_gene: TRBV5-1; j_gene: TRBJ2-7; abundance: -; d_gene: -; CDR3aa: CASSLDFYEQYF; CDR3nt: TGCGCCAGCAGCTTGGACTTCTACGAGCAGTACTTC